A single sample is the source of the 20 T cell receptor beta chains below, sequenced in a study of cytomegalovirus exposure and HLA in healthy donors. Vbeta (60) and Jbeta (13) primers were used in the PCR. Generated by immunoSEQ multiplex PCR, the TCRdb table keeps only in-frame clones and is missing some. The table lists about 130,000 clones, around 81% of them singletons. The sample comprised PBMCs. The receptors stem from a woman aged 50 to 60 in good health and CMV-seronegative.

The rearrangement uses TRBV28 and TRBJ1-5; maybe TRBD1 (6 bases). Per the germline V gene, CDR1 is MDHEN and CDR2 is SYDVKM. The CDR3 length is 14 residues. V lost 8 bases to trimming and J lost 3 bases, with 14 bases between them. Written as DNA, the CDR3 is TGTGCCAGCTGGACAGCTCGCTTCAATCAGCCCCAGCATTTT. Translating gives CASWTARFNQPQHF.

V and J are TRBV5-1 and TRBJ2-1, with 9 positions matching TRBD2. The CDR3 is 15 residues long. V lost 0 bases, J lost 6 bases, and 4 bases stayed unmatched. Germline V gene lookup returns CDR1 SGHRS and CDR2 YFSETQ. CDR3 protein: CASSLDGTSSNEQFF. The CDR3 DNA follows: TGCGCCAGCAGCTTGGATGGGACTAGCAGCAATGAGCAGTTCTTC. Combining the CDR3 with reference TRBV5-1 and TRBJ2-1 gives the whole variable domain KAGVTQTPRYLIKTRGQQVTLSCSPISGHRSVSWYQQTPGQGLQFLFEYFSETQRNKGNFPGRFSGRQFSNSRSEMNVSTLELGDSALYLCASSLDGTSSNEQFFGPGTRLTVL.

The chain has TRBV28 and TRBJ1-2; 7 nucleotides match TRBD1. The V gene's germline CDR1 is MDHEN and CDR2 SYDVKM. Trimming cost V 5 bases and J 4 bases; bases outside gene matches: 10. The CDR3 runs 15 residues. The CDR3: CASSPARTGSYGYTF. CDR3 DNA: TGTGCCAGCAGTCCCGCCCGGACAGGATCCTATGGCTACACCTTC.

The CDR3 DNA sequence: TGTGCCAGCAGCGACCAGGGGGACTCCTACGAGCAGTACTTC. Encoded protein: CASSDQGDSYEQYF. The genes are TRBV9 and TRBJ2-7; TRBD1 matches at 7 bases. Losses at the gene ends were 3 bases for V and 0 bases for J; bases not matched to a gene: 3. This CDR3 is 14 amino acids long. Per germline, CDR1 SGDLS and CDR2 YYNGEE. Drawing the rest from reference TRBV9 and TRBJ2-7, the complete variable domain is DSGVTQTPKHLITATGQRVTLRCSPRSGDLSVYWYQQSLDQGLQFLIQYYNGEERAKGNILERFSAQQFPDLHSELNLSSLELGDSALYFCASSDQGDSYEQYFGPGTRLTVT.

The chain joins TRBV6-5 to TRBJ2-1, with TRBD1 matching 12 bases. V lost 6 bases, J lost 7 bases, and 7 bases stayed unmatched. Germline assignment: CDR1 MNHEY and CDR2 SVGAGI. The CDR3 spans 15 residues. DNA for the CDR3: TGTGCCAGCAGCCAGGGACAGGGGGCAGGGAATGAGCAGTTCTTC. Its translation is CASSQGQGAGNEQFF.

The V and J genes are TRBV4-3 and TRBJ2-1; 12 nucleotides align to TRBD2. This CDR3 has 21 amino acids. CDR1 LGHNA and CDR2 YSLEER come from the germline V gene. The V gene end was trimmed by 4 bases and the J gene end by 0 bases; junction bases not matched to a gene: 16. This CDR3 is CASSPTTLPGLAGTSYNEQFF. The DNA for the CDR3 is TGCGCCAGCAGCCCTACTACTCTTCCGGGACTAGCGGGCACCTCCTACAATGAGCAGTTCTTC.

V and J are TRBV6-1 and TRBJ1-5; 7 positions agree with TRBD1. CDR3 length equals 20 residues. V lost 4 bases to trimming and J lost 0 bases; unmatched junction nucleotides: 18. The germline V gene encodes CDR1 MNHNS and CDR2 SASEGT. CDR3 protein: CASSGSPGGKYSNSNQPQHF. DNA of the CDR3: TGTGCCAGCAGTGGGTCTCCAGGGGGAAAATACAGTAATAGCAATCAGCCCCAGCATTTT.

The chain has TRBV5-4 and TRBJ2-5; 8 positions match TRBD2. The CDR3 extends over 15 amino acids. Trimming at V came to 4 bases and at J to 5 bases, leaving 10 bases not matched to a gene. Germline assignment: CDR1 SGHNT and CDR2 YYREEE (reference sequence). The CDR3 here is CASSGTGTRGETQYF. The CDR3 DNA follows: TGTGCCAGCAGCGGGACCGGGACTAGGGGGGAGACCCAGTACTTC. The variable domain in full, with the rest retrieved from reference TRBV5-4 and TRBJ2-5, is ETGVTQSPTHLIKTRGQQVTLRCSSQSGHNTVSWYQQALGQGPQFIFQYYREEENGRGNFPPRFSGLQFPNYSSELNVNALELDDSALYLCASSGTGTRGETQYFGPGTRLLVL.

This sequence joins TRBV11-2 and TRBJ2-6; no clear D gene. In germline, CDR1 is SGHAT, CDR2 FQNNGV. Trimming took off 8 bases at V and 2 bases at J, with 10 bases between the two ends. The CDR3 extends over 14 amino acids. Here the CDR3 reads CASLSRTGANVLTF. The DNA for the CDR3 is TGTGCCAGCCTGTCCAGGACTGGGGCCAACGTCCTGACTTTC. The full variable domain, its missing parts supplied by reference TRBV11-2 and TRBJ2-6, is EAGVAQSPRYKIIEKRQSVAFWCNPISGHATLYWYQQILGQGPKLLIQFQNNGVVDDSQLPKDRFSAERLKGVDSTLKIQPAKLEDSAVYLCASLSRTGANVLTFGAGSRLTVL.

CDR3 nucleotide sequence: TGTGCCAGCAGCTCCAATTGGGAGGGCTCCTACAATGAGCAGTTCTTC. Translation gives CASSSNWEGSYNEQFF. The chain joins TRBV7-8 to TRBJ2-1; the match to TRBD2 covers 7 bases. This CDR3 contains 16 residues. Germline CDR1 reads SGHVS; CDR2 reads FQNEAQ. The trim removed 4 bases at V and 0 bases at J, leaving 6 bases unmatched. Looking up the rest from reference TRBV7-8 and TRBJ2-1 gives the full variable domain: GAGVSQSPRYKVAKRGQDVALRCDPISGHVSLFWYQQALGQGPEFLTYFQNEAQLDKSGLPSDRFFAERPEGSVSTLKIQRTQQEDSAVYLCASSSNWEGSYNEQFFGPGTRLTVL.

The chain joins TRBV29-1 to TRBJ2-2, with D possibly matching TRBD1 (5 bases). CDR1 is SQVTM and CDR2 is ANQGSEA in the germline V gene. Trimming removed 5 bases at V and 7 bases at J, with 11 bases between. The CDR3 spans 12 residues. The CDR3 here is CSVIRVSGELFF. In DNA form, the CDR3 reads TGCAGCGTTATCAGGGTTAGCGGGGAGCTGTTTTTT.

The chain has TRBV7-9 and TRBJ1-4; D is possibly TRBD1 (6 bases). Trimming shortened V by 5 bases and J by 0 bases, and 13 bases separated the two germline ends. From germline, CDR1 is SEHNR and CDR2 FQNEAQ (reference sequence). The CDR3 covers 16 residues. The CDR3 DNA follows: TGTGCCAGCAGCCAAAGGGGGGGAGCAACTAATGAAAAACTGTTTTTT. The encoded protein is CASSQRGGATNEKLFF.

This clone has only a few counts. This chain joins TRBV27 and TRBJ1-6, with 9 positions matching TRBD1. Germline-derived CDR1 and CDR2 are MNHEY and SMNVEV (reference sequence). The CDR3 spans 14 residues. V lost 7 bases and J lost 8; bases outside the gene matches: 6. DNA for the CDR3: TGTGCCAGCAACCAACAGGGGGCCTATTCACCCCTCCACTTT. Its protein is CASNQQGAYSPLHF.

CDR3: CASSDGQGQLREQYV. DNA for the CDR3: TGTGCCAGCAGCGATGGGCAGGGCCAGCTTCGGGAGCAGTACGTC. The chain has TRBV2 and TRBJ2-7; D is perhaps TRBD1 (5 bases). CDR3 length: 15 residues. V lost 6 bases and J lost 7, with 22 bases in between. From germline, CDR1 is SNHLY and CDR2 FYNNEI.

The rearrangement uses TRBV2 and TRBJ2-1, with no clear D. V was clipped by 6 bases and J by 9 bases, with 12 bases between them. Germline CDR1 SNHLY, CDR2 FYNNEI. The CDR3 is 12 amino acids. In DNA form, the CDR3 reads TGTGCCAGCAGCCTCGCGCTAGGTGAGCAGTTCTTC. This translates into CASSLALGEQFF.

In this sample, this clone turned up a few times. The CDR3 here is CASSLWVAGGLNEQFF. CDR3 DNA sequence: TGTGCCAGCAGTTTATGGGTAGCGGGAGGGCTGAATGAGCAGTTCTTC. The chain carries TRBV27 and TRBJ2-1; 11 positions agree with TRBD2. J lost 7 bases, V lost 1 base, and 6 bases had no gene match. The CDR3 has 16 residues. CDR1 and CDR2 (germline): MNHEY, SMNVEV (reference sequence).

The rearrangement joins TRBV19 to TRBJ1-5; D not certain. The CDR3 contains 17 residues. Germline V gene lookup returns CDR1 LNHDA and CDR2 SQIVND (reference sequence). V was clipped by 3 bases and J by 0 bases, with 15 bases between them. The CDR3 spells CASSMRSGGNSNQPQHF. CDR3 bases: TGTGCCAGTAGTATGAGGTCAGGCGGGAATAGCAATCAGCCCCAGCATTTT.

The chain employs TRBV7-8 and TRBJ2-2; the D gene is possibly TRBD2 (5 bases). Germline V CDR1 and CDR2: SGHVS, FQNEAQ. CDR3 length: 16 residues. The germline V and J ends were trimmed by 2 bases and 2 bases, with 12 bases remaining between them. Here the CDR3 reads CASSLMRLLNTGELFF. The CDR3 DNA sequence: TGTGCCAGCAGCTTAATGAGACTACTTAACACCGGGGAGCTGTTTTTT.

This clone was counted a single time. An end of the junction does not agree with germline; a read error may underlie this. The V and J genes are TRBV11-1 and TRBJ1-5; D is unclear. The CDR3 has 14 amino acids. Germline CDR1 reads SGHAT; CDR2 reads FQDESV (reference sequence). CDR3 region: CASSSRPSDQPQHF. The CDR3 DNA reads as TGTGCCAGCAGCTCCCGACCTAGCGATCAGCCCCAGCATTTT.

This chain joins TRBV5-4 and TRBJ2-7; TRBD2 agrees at 14 bases. Germline assignment: CDR1 SGHNT and CDR2 YYREEE (reference sequence). V gave up 4 bases and J gave up 5 bases; unmatched junction bases: 11. The CDR3 is made up of 17 amino acids. The CDR3 region is CASSSGTSGRGGHEQYF. The CDR3 region has the DNA TGTGCCAGCAGCAGTGGGACTAGCGGGAGAGGTGGACACGAGCAGTACTTC. The full variable domain, completed using reference TRBV5-4 and TRBJ2-7, is ETGVTQSPTHLIKTRGQQVTLRCSSQSGHNTVSWYQQALGQGPQFIFQYYREEENGRGNFPPRFSGLQFPNYSSELNVNALELDDSALYLCASSSGTSGRGGHEQYFGPGTRLTVT.